Included here is one TCR beta chain sequence, with context. The antigen remains unidentified. The data were obtained in a study of T cells in Graves' hyperthyroidism and ophthalmopathy. Findings of the study overall: It was a median about 6 months before onset that the model predicted ophthalmopathy.

The CDR3 loop spans 15 amino acids. Germline assignment: CDR1 SNHLY and CDR2 FYNNEI. Deletions cut 6 bases from V and 8 bases from J, with 20 bases between. What was amplified from RNA transcripts were TCR beta CDR3 regions. When the TCR CDR3 underwent first-round RT-PCR, the HTBI primer set was used. TCRdb reprocessed the multiplex PCR reads via MiXCR and lists one record per CDR3 protein. Of over 700,000 distinct CDR3 sequences in the sample, 18% were seen once. The study enrolled patients aged 18 to 65 with newly diagnosed hyperthyroidism of under 2 months' duration. Fresh peripheral blood, 8 to 10 ml, was the source of the PBMCs.

The rearrangement links TRBV2 to TRBJ1-5, with D maybe TRBD1 (6 bases). The receptor's source is a woman aged 45-65 years with Graves' hyperthyroidism that later progressed to Graves' ophthalmopathy. Sequencing was performed on blood. The CDR3 nucleotides read TGTGCCAGCAGCAAGAGACAGGTCCTAGTTGAGCCCCAGCATTTT. It encodes CASSKRQVLVEPQHF.